Sequencing of this TCR beta chain was carried out in a study of T cells in tumors after PD-1 blockade. At the level of the study: During anti-PD-1 treatment, some patients continued daily vismodegib 150 mg. Study-wide results and caveats: Clonal replacement was seen across treatment, not between pre-treatment samples.

TCRdb's copy holds only in-frame clones and misses some; the assay was immunoSEQ multiplex PCR. This sample yields around 14,000 clones, of which 55% to 70% are seen a single time; under 40% belongs to the top ten. Post-treatment squamous cell carcinoma samples were taken on average 31 days after treatment start. Genomic DNA template from tumor biopsies or peripheral blood, roughly 616 ng to 6,004 ng input. Comments on this clone: Its antigen is undetermined.

Germline loops: CDR1 SNHLY, CDR2 FYNNEI. V dropped 6 bases and J dropped 4 bases, with 16 bases sitting between them. CDR3 length: 16 residues. The sequence derives from a human donor with cutaneous squamous cell carcinoma. The sample in question was tumor tissue, obtained after anti-PD-1 treatment. This chain connects TRBV2 to TRBJ1-6; D possibly corresponds to TRBD1 (6 bases). CDR3 in amino acids: CASRNRALDYNSPLHF. CDR3 sequence (DNA): TGTGCCAGCAGAAACAGGGCCCTGGATTATAATTCACCCCTCCACTTT.